This T cell receptor (beta chain) was identified in a study of blood T cell repertoires in COVID-19. Study background: PBMCs, B-cell-depleted T cells, or T cells were the source of the cDNA or gDNA that made up the material.

V lost 4 bases to trimming and J lost 6 bases, with 16 bases between them. This CDR3 comprises 15 residues. Germline lookup yields CDR1 MDHEN and CDR2 SYDVKM. Original handling: Using reference gene primer amplification, nucleated cell counts were estimated. Sequenced by immunoSEQ multiplex PCR; TCRdb stores in-frame clones only, minus some. V, J and clone size reflect that table, while D and trimming were determined from the DNA. The sample holds about 190,000 clones, roughly 85% seen once. The receptor's source is a woman older than 75 with acute or convalescent COVID-19. The rearrangement uses TRBV28 and TRBJ1-5; D is possibly TRBD1 (6 bases). Specimen: peripheral blood. The CDR3 protein is CASSSTGGQSQPQHF. The CDR3 DNA reads as TGTGCCAGCAGTTCCACCGGGGGGCAGTCTCAGCCCCAGCATTTT.